Listed below are T cell receptor beta chains from one sample, sequenced in a study of neurological immune-mediated disorders. TCRdb reprocessed the 5' RACE reads via MiXCR and lists one record per CDR3 protein. There are 50,000 to 55,000 distinct CDR3 sequences in the sample; 3% to 4% occur only once, and around 6.5% lies in the top ten. The sample comprised PBMCs. These receptors came from a man aged 55 to 70 with multiple sclerosis. Both conserved end residues are part of each CDR3. Fields, in order: J gene, V gene, D gene, clone size, CDR3 protein, CDR3 DNA. The D gene is left open where the match is weak. The listing skips clone size in some rows; elsewhere it reads once, few, many or a size class.

TRBJ1-1	TRBV14	.	.	CASSQGIGGTEAFF	TGTGCCAGCAGCCAAGGCATCGGGGGCACTGAAGCTTTCTTT
TRBJ2-5	TRBV5-1	.	many	CASSPSRGEETQYF	TGCGCCAGCAGCCCATCCCGCGGCGAAGAGACCCAGTACTTC
TRBJ1-3	TRBV9	.	many	CASSVELRPDTSGNTIYF	TGTGCCAGCAGCGTAGAGTTGAGACCTGACACCTCTGGAAACACCATATATTTT
TRBJ2-7	TRBV10-3	.	many	CAISSPGEGREQYF	TGTGCCATCAGTAGTCCGGGCGAGGGGCGCGAGCAGTACTTC
TRBJ2-2	TRBV20-1	TRBD2	many	CSAPKKREATGELFF	TGCAGTGCTCCAAAGAAGCGGGAGGCTACCGGGGAGCTGTTTTTT
TRBJ2-1	TRBV5-5	TRBD2	many	CASSRTSDSYNEQFF	TGTGCCAGCAGTCGGACTAGCGACTCCTACAATGAGCAGTTCTTC
TRBJ2-7	TRBV15	TRBD1	medium-sized	CATSSRLTGSEQYF	TGTGCCACCAGCAGCCGTTTGACAGGGTCGGAGCAGTACTTC
TRBJ2-7	TRBV2	.	.	CASSVSDSYEQYF	TGTGCCAGCAGTGTTTCGGACTCCTACGAGCAGTACTTC
TRBJ1-5	TRBV15	.	many	CATSTLVGRSSKPQHF	TGTGCCACCAGCACCCTGGTCGGCAGGTCCAGTAAGCCCCAGCATTTT
TRBJ2-1	TRBV25-1	.	many	CASSEGASYNEQFF	TGTGCCAGCAGTGAGGGGGCCTCCTACAATGAGCAGTTCTTC